This T cell receptor beta chain was recovered during a study of blood T cell repertoires in COVID-19. Study as a whole: From the United States, Italy and Spain came samples of acute and convalescent COVID-19. PBMCs, B-cell-depleted T cells, or T cells were the source of the cDNA or gDNA that made up the material.

As processed by the authors: The assay estimated nucleated cells by amplifying reference gene primers. Produced via immunoSEQ multiplex PCR; TCRdb's table is partial and in-frame only. V and J calls and clone size come straight from that table; D and trimming were deduced from the DNA. The repertoire holds over 60,000 clones, with 90% as singletons. With V trimmed by 4 bases and J by 2 bases, 2 bases remained unmatched. Germline CDR1 reads SGHDN; CDR2 reads FVKESK. This CDR3 spans 13 amino acids. Sequenced sample: peripheral blood. The clonotype originates from a man aged 50 to 59 with COVID-19, enrolled during active disease. The J gene is TRBJ2-7, the V gene TRBV14; TRBD1 matches 7 bases. The CDR3 reads CASSRQGTYEQYF. The CDR3 nucleotides read TGTGCCAGCAGCCGACAGGGCACCTACGAGCAGTACTTC. Using reference TRBV14 and TRBJ2-7 for the parts outside the CDR3, the full variable domain is EAGVTQFPSHSVIEKGQTVTLRCDPISGHDNLYWYRRVMGKEIKFLLHFVKESKQDESGMPNNRFLAERTGGTYSTLKVQPAELEDSGVYFCASSRQGTYEQYFGPGTRLTVT.